This is a list of T cell receptor beta chains from one sample in a study of T cells in Graves' hyperthyroidism and ophthalmopathy. TCRdb passed the multiplex PCR reads through MiXCR, listing each CDR3 protein once. Altogether hundreds of thousands of distinct CDR3 sequences are present, roughly an eighth being singletons, with the ten largest covering about 9.1%. The sequencing sample was made of blood. The receptors stem from a woman under 30 with Graves' hyperthyroidism. The conserved cysteine and the conserved F or W are not part of the CDR3 here. Each record gives: V gene, J gene, CDR3 protein.

TRBV10-2,TRBJ2-2,ASSTYRARAGRFRELF
TRBV6-2/TRBV6-3,TRBJ2-7,ASSYTGNEQY
TRBV27,TRBJ1-2,ASTGQGMGDGYT
TRBV6-5,TRBJ2-6,ASSYSPGFVGSGANVLT
TRBV10-3,TRBJ2-3,AISESRFERGGTDTQY
TRBV5-4,TRBJ2-5,ASSLEGPQETQY
TRBV20-1,TRBJ1-5,SARMGRGGNQPQH
TRBV7-9,TRBJ1-4,ASSHGTGNEKLF
TRBV4-3,TRBJ2-5,ASSQGSQKETQY
TRBV28,TRBJ2-7,ASSLEGIPFYGQY
TRBV19,TRBJ2-7,ASSPARTTYEQY
TRBV5-8,TRBJ1-4,ASSSQRGSEKLF
TRBV7-8,TRBJ1-1,ASSPRGENTEAF
TRBV2,TRBJ2-7,ASSEASVAGVDEQY
TRBV5-8,TRBJ1-2,ASSLATVSPRSHGHT
TRBV11-2,TRBJ2-3,ASNPAGGTDTQY
TRBV15,TRBJ2-2,AIGRLAGSGELF
TRBV12-3/TRBV12-4,TRBJ1-1,ASSPGNTEAF
TRBV20-1,TRBJ2-7,SARDRVRSYEQY
TRBV19,TRBJ2-1,ASSITAGGNEQF
TRBV20-1,TRBJ1-1,SAFHGLKGTAF
TRBV13,TRBJ1-2,ASSSGHTNYGYT
TRBV28,TRBJ2-7,AILGLAGLSYEQY
TRBV7-2,TRBJ2-7,ASSLDGTYMQY
TRBV10-3,TRBJ2-3,AISGQGGDTQY
TRBV7-9,TRBJ2-5,ASSPLGRAQETQY
TRBV25-1,TRBJ1-2,ASSESRQGGPNYGYT
TRBV2,TRBJ1-1,ASSGTDTEAF
TRBV28,TRBJ2-7,ASSLDWRPSYEQY
TRBV2,TRBJ1-2,ASLIQEGGYT
TRBV7-8,TRBJ2-7,ASSLEAGQTYEQY
TRBV2,TRBJ1-6,ASQQGLRSPLH
TRBV6-6,TRBJ2-3,ASSYDRNSDTQY
TRBV28,TRBJ2-7,ASSRIEQY
TRBV20-1,TRBJ2-2,SASPGTGELF
TRBV12-3/TRBV12-4,TRBJ1-1,ASSLVGSITNTEAF
TRBV5-1,TRBJ2-7,ASRPESGTSYEQY
TRBV7-3,TRBJ2-2,ASSLFLAGAGELF
TRBV18,TRBJ1-2,ASSPPREQQPNYGYT
TRBV4-3,TRBJ2-1,ASSQTETSGLYNEQF
TRBV19,TRBJ1-2,ASSPQGAYGYT
TRBV11-2,TRBJ1-2,ASTTFRDRAGYT